This entry concerns a single T cell receptor (beta chain). Its antigen is still unknown. For sorted subsets, 150 to 200 ng DNA per replicate equaled roughly 30,000 T cell genomes. Using immunoSEQ multiplex PCR, the repertoire was profiled, and TCRdb retains in-frame clones only, with some absent. The data show approximately 1,000,000 clones, around 82% seen once. The V and J ends lost 4 bases and 1 base, in that order; junction bases with no gene match: 8. Looked up from germline, CDR1 is SGHNT and CDR2 is YYREEE (reference sequence). The CDR3 spans 16 residues. These data originate in a study of shared clonotypes between healthy human individuals. Study-level points and caveats: Represented diversity (both genetic and exposure-history) was limited by the small number of donors.

Material for sequencing was memory CD4+ T cells from PBMCs. Regarding subset: CD45RA-negative fraction. This TCR was recovered from a man younger than 35 in good health. Some clones in this sample may be carry-over from other donors' samples. This chain links TRBV5-4 with TRBJ2-7, with 10 positions matching TRBD2. The CDR3 nucleotides are TGTGCCAGCAGCACCCACCCTAGCGGGAGTTCCTACGAGCAGTACTTC. Its protein product is CASSTHPSGSSYEQYF.